The following is a T cell receptor beta chain sequence with its context. Antigen: not known. This sample is drawn from a study of cytomegalovirus exposure and HLA in healthy donors. The PCR used 60 Vbeta and 13 Jbeta primers. The data were produced by immunoSEQ multiplex PCR, yet TCRdb's version contains in-frame clones alone and is incomplete. The sample lists 150,000 to 200,000 clones; roughly 80% were seen once. Study observations and caveats: Fewer N-insertions (relative to the roughly 670-donor mean) were reportedly seen in an Asian-associated ancestry cluster in a later analysis. A later analysis by the authors found several of the most significant clusters apparently linked to common viral pathogens.

This TCR derives from a male donor in good health and CMV-seronegative. Sequencing used PBMCs.

The DNA of the CDR3 is TGTGCCAGCAGTGAACCCCGCCTTACAGGGGAGGAGCAGTACTTC. Residues: CASSEPRLTGEEQYF. The rearrangement uses TRBV6-1 and TRBJ2-7; TRBD1 agrees at 7 bases. The CDR3 loop spans 15 amino acids. The germline V gene encodes CDR1 MNHNS and CDR2 SASEGT. V gave up 2 bases and J gave up 7 bases; unmatched junction bases: 11.